These 15 T cell receptor beta chains were sequenced from one sample in a study of T cells in Graves' hyperthyroidism and ophthalmopathy. TCR beta CDR3 sequences were amplified from RNA transcripts. First-round RT-PCR targeting the TCR CDR3 was performed with the HTBI primer set. TCRdb fed the multiplex PCR reads into MiXCR, producing one record per CDR3 protein. Of 700,000 or so distinct CDR3 sequences in the sample, roughly 14% were seen once. Sequenced: blood. Source of these receptors: a woman in her fifties or sixties with Graves' ophthalmopathy.

There are many counts of this clonotype. V is TRBV10-3 and J is TRBJ1-2; tentative D call: TRBD1 (5 bases). Germline CDR1 ENHRY, CDR2 SYGVKD. Trimming took off 0 bases at V and 3 bases at J, with 11 bases between the two ends. The CDR3 has 15 amino acids. CDR3 protein: CAISESPGADYGYTF. The CDR3 nucleotides read TGTGCCATCAGTGAGTCGCCCGGGGCGGACTATGGCTACACCTTC.

In this sample, this clonotype turned up many times. The V call is TRBV5-1, the J call TRBJ2-2, with 8 bases lining up with TRBD2. Germline V gives CDR1 SGHRS, CDR2 YFSETQ. V gave up 4 bases and J gave up 7 bases; unmatched junction bases: 9. This CDR3 spans 15 amino acids. The CDR3 region has the DNA TGCGCCAGCAGCCTCTTGACTAGCGAGAGCGGGGAGCTGTTTTTT. Amino acid sequence: CASSLLTSESGELFF.

This clonotype was counted only a few times. The gene calls are TRBV18 and TRBJ2-1; 8 bases agree with TRBD2. Germline V gives CDR1 KGHSH, CDR2 LQKENI. The J segment lost 6 bases and the V segment lost 4 bases, leaving 8 bases of the junction unmatched. This CDR3 spans 15 amino acids. DNA of the CDR3: TGTGCCAGCTCACAACTAGCGGAGGCCCTCAATGAGCAGTTCTTC. As protein: CASSQLAEALNEQFF.

This clonotype occurred a few times. The gene calls are TRBV4-2 and TRBJ1-1; D is uncertain. Trimming cost V 0 bases and J 1 base, with 12 bases left between them. Germline V lookup: CDR1 LGHNA, CDR2 YNFKEQ. This CDR3 has 16 residues. CDR3 loop: CASSQDWRDKNTEAFF. In DNA form, the CDR3 reads TGTGCCAGCAGCCAAGACTGGAGAGATAAGAACACTGAAGCTTTCTTT.

This clonotype was seen repeatedly, ten times or more. V and J are TRBV7-2 and TRBJ1-1; D not resolved. The V gene's germline CDR1 is SGHTA and CDR2 FQGNSA. The length of the CDR3 is 10 residues. Trimming left V 9 bases short and J 3 bases short, with 5 bases between. In nucleotides, the CDR3 is TGTGCCAGTGCACACACTGAAGCTTTCTTT. It specifies CASAHTEAFF.

This clonotype appeared many times. This chain uses TRBV12-3 or TRBV12-4 with TRBJ2-1; D gene ambiguous. The V end was cut by 5 bases, the J end by 8 bases, with 10 bases between. This CDR3 is 12 amino acids long. The CDR3 loop is CASSLPPDEQFF. The CDR3 DNA reads as TGTGCCAGCAGTCTACCCCCAGATGAGCAGTTCTTC.

The V and J genes are TRBV5-4 and TRBJ1-2; 7 bases agree with TRBD1. The junction had 9 bases not matched to a gene; V was cut back by 2 bases and J by 8 bases. The CDR3 totals 14 residues. Germline CDR1 reads SGHNT; CDR2 reads YYREEE (reference sequence). The CDR3, as DNA: TGTGCCAGCAGCTTTTACGGCAGGGGGGGCGGCTACACCTTC. Its translation is CASSFYGRGGGYTF.

This clonotype occurred many times. This rearrangement joins TRBV11-3 to TRBJ2-2; 9 bases line up with TRBD2. The length of the CDR3 is 15 residues. Germline CDR1 is SGHNT and CDR2 is YENEEA. J lost 7 bases, V lost 7 bases, and 10 bases had no gene match. This chain's CDR3 is CASTISGSYHGELFF. The DNA of the CDR3 is TGTGCCAGCACCATTAGCGGGAGTTATCACGGGGAGCTGTTTTTT.

This clonotype was observed many times. The chain is built from TRBV5-1 and TRBJ2-7; TRBD1 matches 10 bases. CDR1 is SGHRS and CDR2 is YFSETQ in the germline V gene. The J segment lost 3 bases and the V segment lost 4 bases, leaving 7 bases of the junction unmatched. CDR3 length equals 15 residues. CDR3: CASSAGTGVSYEQYF. Written as DNA, the CDR3 is TGCGCCAGCAGCGCCGGGACAGGGGTGAGCTACGAGCAGTACTTC.

This clonotype was detected many times. DNA for the CDR3: TGCAGTGCCTCTACGACTAGCGGGGTCTCCTACAATGAGCAGTTCTTC. It encodes CSASTTSGVSYNEQFF. V is TRBV20-1 and J is TRBJ2-1; 11 bases align to TRBD2. The germline V gene has CDR1 DFQATT and CDR2 SNEGSKA (reference sequence). CDR3 length: 16 residues. Trimming removed 6 bases from V and 0 bases from J; junction bases left unmatched: 7.

There are many counts of this clonotype. The rearrangement uses TRBV20-1 and TRBJ2-5; 10 positions agree with TRBD1. Germline V gives CDR1 DFQATT, CDR2 SNEGSKA (reference sequence). The CDR3 runs to 16 residues. V dropped 5 bases and J dropped 1; count of bases not matched to a gene: 10. The CDR3 DNA reads TGCAGTGCTTGGACAGGGGGGGTAGCGGGCCAAGAGACCCAGTACTTC. Amino acid sequence: CSAWTGGVAGQETQYF.

This clonotype was observed at least ten times. The gene calls are TRBV12-3 or TRBV12-4 and TRBJ1-4, with no clear D. V lost 6 bases and J lost 6, with 11 bases in between. The CDR3 covers 13 residues. The CDR3 here is CASSFGPYEKLFF. The CDR3 coding sequence is TGTGCCAGCAGCTTCGGACCGTATGAAAAACTGTTTTTT.

The rearrangement uses TRBV12-3 or TRBV12-4 and TRBJ2-3, with 12 bases aligning to TRBD2. The CDR3 is 17 residues long. J lost 5 bases, V lost 2 bases, and 8 bases had no gene match. CDR3: CASSLMTSGSSEDTQYF. The CDR3 DNA follows: TGTGCCAGCAGTTTAATGACTAGCGGGAGTAGTGAAGATACGCAGTATTTT.

This sequence joins TRBV6-5 and TRBJ2-3; D remains unclear. The CDR3 has 13 amino acids. With 2 bases removed from V and 3 bases from J, the gap between germline ends came to 6 bases. Germline values: CDR1 MNHEY, CDR2 SVGAGI. The CDR3: CASSYGWTDTQYF. In DNA form, the CDR3 reads TGTGCCAGCAGTTACGGTTGGACAGATACGCAGTATTTT.

This clonotype occurred a few times. The V and J genes are TRBV7-2 and TRBJ1-2, with 7 bases matching TRBD1. CDR1 is SGHTA, CDR2 FQGNSA, per germline. CDR3 length: 16 residues. V was pared by 5 bases and J by 1 base, with 10 bases of the junction left unmatched. The CDR3 is CASSPRTGYLNYGYTF. CDR3 sequence (DNA): TGTGCCAGCAGCCCGCGGACAGGCTACCTTAACTATGGCTACACCTTC. Full variable domain (outside the CDR3, taken from reference TRBV7-2 and TRBJ1-2): GAGVSQSPSNKVTEKGKDVELRCDPISGHTALYWYRQSLGQGLEFLIYFQGNSAPDKSGLPSDRFSAERTGGSVSTLTIQRTQQEDSAVYLCASSPRTGYLNYGYTFGSGTRLTVV.